What follows is one TCR beta chain and its context. What it binds is not known. Selected positively for CCR7 and CD45RO-negative, naive CD8 cells excluded terminally differentiated effector memory CD45RA+ cells. This sample was included in a study of shared clonotypes between healthy human individuals. Study-wide background: For every donor, three CD4 naive, three CD4 memory, two CD8 naive and one CD8 memory plates were used.

Points from the study as a whole: About 4.5% of naive CD4 clonotypes were common to a handful of donors.

The method was immunoSEQ multiplex PCR; TCRdb's version includes in-frame clones alone and lacks a portion of them. The table lists 1.5 million to 2.5 million clones, about 95% of them singletons. The clonotype comes from a man aged 18 to 30 in good health. Sequenced: naive CD8+ T cells sorted from blood.

As DNA, the CDR3 is TGCGCCAGCAGCCAAGATAGTACAGGGCCGGATCAGCCCCAGCATTTT. Residues: CASSQDSTGPDQPQHF. V is TRBV4-3 and J is TRBJ1-5; the D gene is possibly TRBD1 (6 bases). CDR1 and CDR2 (germline): LGHNA, YSLEER. There are 16 residues in the CDR3. The germline V and J ends were trimmed by 0 bases and 5 bases, with 14 bases remaining between them.